The T cell receptor (beta chain) described here comes from a study of cytomegalovirus exposure and HLA in healthy donors. Overall study findings and caveats: Researchers counted 164 TCR beta chains as cytomegalovirus-associated.

Comment on this clone: Its antigen is undetermined.

Clones were read by immunoSEQ multiplex PCR, and TCRdb kept only the in-frame ones, dropping some. The table records some 98,000 clones, more than 85% of them present only once. Germline CDR1 reads MNHEY; CDR2 reads SMNVEV (reference sequence). This CDR3 spans 14 amino acids. With V trimmed by 6 bases and J by 1 base, 4 bases remained unmatched. This sequence joins TRBV27 and TRBJ2-5, with 8 bases aligning to TRBD1. Sequenced: PBMCs. The sequence was obtained from a man aged 18 to 29 in good health and CMV-seropositive. This CDR3 reads CASRTGAVQETQYF. The DNA for the CDR3 is TGTGCCAGCAGGACAGGGGCCGTCCAAGAGACCCAGTACTTC.